Following are 9 T cell receptor beta chains from one sample sequenced in a study of control samples from healthy donors and cancer patients. TCRdb keeps only in-frame clones here, not all; method: immunoSEQ multiplex PCR. The sample totals 150,000 to 200,000 clones. Specimen: blood. These receptors were collected from a woman in her twenties or thirties in good health.

The rearrangement links TRBV6-1 to TRBJ1-4; TRBD1 is a possible D gene (6 bases). The CDR3 runs 15 residues. Trimming pared 1 base from V and 6 bases from J, leaving 12 bases between. Germline V lookup: CDR1 MNHNS, CDR2 SASEGT. As DNA, the CDR3 is TGTGCCAGCAGTGAAGTAAGGGGGGGGGATGAAAAACTGTTTTTT. The encoded protein is CASSEVRGGDEKLFF.

The chain employs TRBV19 and TRBJ2-5; D is undetermined. Per the germline V gene, CDR1 is LNHDA and CDR2 is SQIVND (reference sequence). The CDR3 totals 13 residues. Trimming took 6 bases from V and 1 from J, leaving 9 bases between them. CDR3 coding DNA: TGTGCCAGTAGCCTTGGCGCCCAAGAGACCCAGTACTTC. Its translation is CASSLGAQETQYF.

This chain's CDR3 is CATTGGMNNEQFF. CDR3 coding DNA: TGCGCCACAACCGGGGGGATGAACAATGAGCAGTTCTTC. V gene TRBV5-1 combines with J gene TRBJ2-1; TRBD2 aligns across 7 bases. Trimming took 9 bases from V and 5 from J; bases not matched to a gene: 8. In germline, CDR1 is SGHRS, CDR2 YFSETQ. This CDR3 has 13 amino acids. The full variable domain, completed using reference TRBV5-1 and TRBJ2-1, is KAGVTQTPRYLIKTRGQQVTLSCSPISGHRSVSWYQQTPGQGLQFLFEYFSETQRNKGNFPGRFSGRQFSNSRSEMNVSTLELGDSALYLCATTGGMNNEQFFGPGTRLTVL.

In nucleotides, the CDR3 is TGTGCCATCAGTTGGGACGGATTGAACACTGAAGCTTTCTTT. This codes for CAISWDGLNTEAFF. The J gene is TRBJ1-1, the V gene TRBV10-3; D possibly corresponds to TRBD1 (5 bases). Trimming took 5 bases from V and 0 from J, leaving 10 bases between them. CDR1 is ENHRY, CDR2 SYGVKD, per germline. The CDR3 totals 14 residues.

The CDR3 sequence: CATRPVNTEAFF. The CDR3, as DNA: TGTGCCACAAGGCCGGTGAACACTGAAGCTTTCTTT. This chain joins TRBV2 and TRBJ1-1, with D hard to call. CDR3 length: 12 amino acids. V gave up 10 bases and J gave up 0 bases, with 9 bases separating them. Germline CDR1 reads SNHLY; CDR2 reads FYNNEI.

V usage is TRBV6-2 or TRBV6-3 and J usage is TRBJ1-4; 10 nucleotides align to TRBD1. Germline assignment: CDR1 MNHEY and CDR2 SVGEGT. There are 14 residues in the CDR3. V lost 5 bases and J lost 7; bases outside the gene matches: 4. The CDR3 is CASSDRGRVEKLFF. The CDR3 DNA reads TGTGCCAGCAGTGACAGGGGGCGTGTTGAAAAACTGTTTTTT.

V gene TRBV29-1 combines with J gene TRBJ1-1; 8 bases line up with TRBD1. CDR1 is SQVTM, CDR2 ANQGSEA, per germline. The CDR3 spans 13 residues. The junction had 6 bases not matched to a gene; V was cut back by 7 bases and J by 2 bases. The chain's CDR3 is CSGGQALNTEAFF. The CDR3 DNA reads TGCAGCGGGGGACAGGCACTTAACACTGAAGCTTTCTTT.

V usage is TRBV6-6 and J usage is TRBJ1-5; D call uncertain. The CDR3 has 15 residues. V was trimmed by 6 bases and J by 0 bases, leaving 12 bases between them. CDR1 MNHNY and CDR2 SVGAGI come from the germline V gene (reference sequence). CDR3 coding DNA: TGTGCCAGCAGCCCCGGACGGATTAGCAATCAGCCCCAGCATTTT. Translated, it gives CASSPGRISNQPQHF.

J is TRBJ1-3 and V is TRBV18; 8 positions match TRBD1. Germline V gene data show CDR1 as KGHSH and CDR2 as LQKENI. After removal of 5 bases from V and 4 bases from J, the junction contained 7 bases not matched to a gene. The CDR3 is 15 residues long. The chain's CDR3 is CASSSGQGRGNTIYF. As DNA, the CDR3 is TGTGCCAGCTCATCAGGACAGGGCCGCGGAAACACCATATATTTT.